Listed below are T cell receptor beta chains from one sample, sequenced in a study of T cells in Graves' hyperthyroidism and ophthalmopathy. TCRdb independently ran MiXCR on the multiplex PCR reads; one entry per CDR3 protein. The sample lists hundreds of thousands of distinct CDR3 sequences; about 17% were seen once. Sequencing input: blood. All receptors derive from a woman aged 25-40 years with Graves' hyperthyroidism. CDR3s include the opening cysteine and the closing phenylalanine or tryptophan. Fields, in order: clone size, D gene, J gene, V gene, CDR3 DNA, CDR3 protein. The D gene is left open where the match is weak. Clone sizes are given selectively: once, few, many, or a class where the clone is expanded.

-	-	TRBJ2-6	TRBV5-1	TGCGCCAGCAGCCCGGAGACAGGGGCCAACGTCCTGACTTTC	CASSPETGANVLTF
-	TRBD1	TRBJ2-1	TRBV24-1	TGTGCCACCAGTGATCCGACAGGGGGGGACTACAATGAGCAGTTCTTC	CATSDPTGGDYNEQFF
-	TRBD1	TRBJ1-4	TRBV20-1	TGCAGCGCCAGACAGGGTCAGGGGGAAAAACTGTTTTTT	CSARQGQGEKLFF
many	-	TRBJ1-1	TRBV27	TGTGCCAGCAGCCCCTCCCGCCAGGGACTGAACACTGAAGCTTTCTTT	CASSPSRQGLNTEAFF
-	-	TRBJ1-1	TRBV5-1	TGCGCCAGCAGCTCGGGGACCCTACACACTGAAGCTTTCTTT	CASSSGTLHTEAFF
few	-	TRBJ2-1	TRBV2	TGTGCCACCCGACGTTTCAATGAGCAGTTCTTC	CATRRFNEQFF
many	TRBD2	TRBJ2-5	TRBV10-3	TGTGCCATAGCGGGAGGGGACAAGACCCAGTACTTC	CAIAGGDKTQYF
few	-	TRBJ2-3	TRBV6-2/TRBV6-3	TGTGCCAGCGGGCGACTCCCTAGAACGAATACGCAGTATTTT	CASGRLPRTNTQYF
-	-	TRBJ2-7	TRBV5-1	TGCGCCAGCAGCCCCGGGGACACTAACTCCTACGAGCAGTACTTC	CASSPGDTNSYEQYF
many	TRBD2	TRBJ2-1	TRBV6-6	TGTGCCAGCAGTTACGGGGCGGGAGGGCGCAGCTACAATGAGCAGTTCTTC	CASSYGAGGRSYNEQFF
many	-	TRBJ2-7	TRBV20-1	TGCAGTGCTAGAGATTTTTCTTACAGGGCCTCCTACGAGCAGTACTTC	CSARDFSYRASYEQYF
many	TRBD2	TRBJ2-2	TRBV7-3	TGTGCCAGCAGCCCGGGACTAGTCGGCACCGGGGAGCTGTTTTTT	CASSPGLVGTGELFF
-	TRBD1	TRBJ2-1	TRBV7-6	TGTGCCAGCAACCCCGATCCCGGGACAGGGGTCAATGAGCAGTTCTTC	CASNPDPGTGVNEQFF
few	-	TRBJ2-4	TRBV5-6	TGTGCCAGCAGCCTTTGGACCAAAAACATTCAGTACTTC	CASSLWTKNIQYF
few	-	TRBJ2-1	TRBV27	TGTGCCAGCAGCCAGGACCCGTGGCAGTGGGAGTTCTTC	CASSQDPWQWEFF
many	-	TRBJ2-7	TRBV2	TGTGCCAGCAGTGAACTAGAGTTTAACGAGCAGTACTTC	CASSELEFNEQYF
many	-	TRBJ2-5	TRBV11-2	TGTGCCAGCAGCTTATCTCCAGGGCTCCAAGAGACCCAGTACTTC	CASSLSPGLQETQYF
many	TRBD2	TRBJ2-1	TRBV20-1	TGCAGTGCTAGAGGTAGCGGGGACACCTACAATGAGCAGTTCTTC	CSARGSGDTYNEQFF
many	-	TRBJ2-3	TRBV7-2	TGTGCCAGCAGCTTAGCGGCGGTAGCAGATACGCAGTATTTT	CASSLAAVADTQYF
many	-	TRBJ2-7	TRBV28	TGTGCCAGCAGTCCGGCACGGGACTACGAGCAGTACTTC	CASSPARDYEQYF
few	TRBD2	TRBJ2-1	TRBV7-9	TGTGCCAGCAGCCGAACGAGGACTAGTGCCAATGAGCAGTTCTTC	CASSRTRTSANEQFF
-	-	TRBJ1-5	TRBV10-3	TGTGCCATCAGTGGTGATAGCAATCAGCCCCAGCATTTT	CAISGDSNQPQHF
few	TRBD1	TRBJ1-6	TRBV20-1	TGCAGTGCTAGCGGGGACAGGGCCCGGGGTAATTCACCCCTCCACTTT	CSASGDRARGNSPLHF
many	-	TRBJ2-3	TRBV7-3	TGTGCCAGCAGCTACGCTTTGACAGATACGCAGTATTTT	CASSYALTDTQYF